The rows below give T cell receptor beta chains drawn from one sample of a study of T cell repertoires in cytomegalovirus infection. Antigens of these TCRs are unknown. TCRdb re-called the reads through MiXCR, storing one row per CDR3 protein. The table shows some 800,000 distinct CDR3 sequences, with approximately 29% occurring only once. Sample: cultured CD8+ T cells from PBMCs, taken from culture after CMV antigen stimulation. These receptors were obtained from a human donor in good health (CMV status not recorded). Some clones in this sample may be carry-over from other donors' samples. The CDR3 runs from the conserved cysteine through the conserved F or W. A D gene is named only where the DNA matches it firmly. Expanded clones are given a class, and other clones once, few, many or no size at all.

d_call,j_call,v_call,clone_size,cdr3_nt,cdr3_aa
TRBD2,TRBJ2-5,TRBV25-1,NA,TGTGCCAGCAGTGACACGGGGGGGTGGCAAGAGACCCAGTACTTC,CASSDTGGWQETQYF
NA,TRBJ2-3,TRBV9,few,TGTGCCAGCAGGCCCGGACGGAGCACAGATACGCAGTATTTT,CASRPGRSTDTQYF
TRBD2,TRBJ2-2,TRBV7-2,NA,TGTGCCAGCAGCGCGTTTTTTACCGGGGGGGGCCTAGAGGGGGAGCTGTTTTTT,CASSAFFTGGGLEGELFF
NA,TRBJ2-7,TRBV19,few,TGTGCCAGTAGTATGGCCCCTAACTTCTACGAGCAGTACTTC,CASSMAPNFYEQYF
NA,TRBJ1-5,TRBV24-1,NA,TGTGCCAACCCCGGACATATATATAGCAATCAGCCCCAGCATTTT,CANPGHIYSNQPQHF
NA,TRBJ1-2,TRBV7-9,NA,TGTGCCAGCAGCTACGTTTTAGGGGCTAGTGACTACACCTTC,CASSYVLGASDYTF
NA,TRBJ2-2,TRBV20-1,NA,TGCAGTGCTAGCCCCGGTGGAGGCGCTCGAAGGGTCGGGGAGCTGTTTTTT,CSASPGGGARRVGELFF
TRBD1,TRBJ2-1,TRBV11-2,NA,TGTGCCAGCAGCTGGGGGACAGGGACTATGAATGAGCAGTTCTTC,CASSWGTGTMNEQFF
TRBD2,TRBJ2-3,TRBV6-8,NA,TGTGCCAGCAGTTACAATAGCGGGGGTAGGGATACGCAGTATTTT,CASSYNSGGRDTQYF
NA,TRBJ1-3,TRBV7-6,many,TGTGCCAGCAGCAACGACAGGAGCTCTGGAAACACCATATATTTT,CASSNDRSSGNTIYF
TRBD1,TRBJ2-2,TRBV2,NA,TGTGCCAGCAGGGGGACAGGGGAGAACACCGGGGAGCTGTTTTTT,CASRGTGENTGELFF
TRBD1,TRBJ1-1,TRBV7-3,NA,TGTGCCAGCAGCTTAAGCAGGAGGGGGCGATCCACTGAAGCTTTCTTT,CASSLSRRGRSTEAFF
TRBD1,TRBJ2-7,TRBV4-1,NA,TGCGCCAGCAGCCCACAGGGGTCGACCTACGAGCAGTACTTC,CASSPQGSTYEQYF
NA,TRBJ2-5,TRBV4-1,few,TGCGCCAGCAGCCAAGATCGCGGGGGACAGGCCCAGTACTTC,CASSQDRGGQAQYF
NA,TRBJ1-2,TRBV19,NA,TGTGCCAGTAGTTCCGGTCCACCCCCTCCTAACTATGGCTACACCTTC,CASSSGPPPPNYGYTF
NA,TRBJ1-1,TRBV7-9,NA,TGTGCCAGCAGCCCCTCGGGGGACACTGAAGCTTTCTTT,CASSPSGDTEAFF